This T cell receptor (beta chain) was obtained from a study of human CD8 memory T cell subsets (dated by TCRdb to the early 2020s). With regard to the full study: TCRbeta repertoires of stem-like (TSTEM), progenitor exhausted-like (TPEX) and effector memory CD8+ T cell subsets were compared to assess their clonal relationships. TCRbeta repertoires were obtained from TSTEM, TPEX and effector memory subsets contributed by each of five to seven donors.

For CDR1 and CDR2, the germline V gene (reference sequence) lists SEHNR and FQNEAQ. From cysteine to phenylalanine, the CDR3 is 13 amino acids long. No DNA was logged. In the case of this clonotype: The antigen this receptor binds is unknown.

The paper as a whole reports these results and caveats: Only TCRbeta chains were sequenced, and repertoire comparisons rested on five or six donors tested with paired t-tests and Bonferroni correction. Chao1 estimates suggested greater repertoire diversity in TSTEM than in TPEX subsets, potentially reflecting a broader range of specificities. Clonotypes were shared with effector memory cells by both stem-like subsets, but only minimal overlap was found between TSTEM and TPEX repertoires, suggesting distinct antigen spectra. Similarly high normalized Shannon-Wiener diversity was shown by TSTEM and TPEX subsets, whereas comparatively lower diversity was seen in effector memory subsets.

The sample was run on a NextSeq 550. A Human TCR Profiling Kit was used to prepare UMI-labeled 5' RACE TCRbeta libraries. Every TCRbeta library was prepared in parallel with an identical number of PCR cycles. Turning to the authors' computational methods: Each TCRbeta library contained between about 3,000 and 18,000 functional CDR3beta clonotypes. MIGEC 1.2.9 was used for UMI extraction and consensus assembly, with a minimum of three reads required per UMI. MiXCR 3.0.3 was used to extract the in-frame CDR3beta repertoires. Each sample was downsampled to 42,000 randomly selected UMIs before diversity metrics were computed in VDJtools 1.2.1. For the top 3,000 clones of each sample pair, the repertoire overlap metrics D, R and F2 were calculated in VDJtools. The reads, reprocessed by TCRdb, yield one row per CDR3 protein sequence and no DNA. TCRdb assigned the V and J calls; the authors' analysis was not used. Per the sample table, the count is roughly 7,000 distinct CDR3 sequences. Together, the top ten hold 23% of the sample.

Stem-like memory CD8+ T cells (TSTEM) were defined as CCR7+ PD-1- TIGIT- cells. Density gradient separation was used to isolate peripheral blood mononuclear cells from buffy coats of healthy donors. In the study, negative magnetic separation with EasySep or MojoSort CD8+ T cell isolation kits was used to enrich total CD8+ T cells. An RNeasy Mini Kit was used to extract total RNA from duplicate vials of roughly 150,000 sorted CD8+ T cells per subset. PBMCs were used either fresh or after being cryopreserved in fetal bovine serum containing approximately 9.8% DMSO. Fluorescence-activated cell sorting on a FACSAria III was used to sort CD8+ T cell subsets to purity.

The source of this sequence is a human donor in good health. The sample taken for sequencing was CD8+ stem-like memory T cells (TSCM and TCM) sorted from PBMCs. Per the publication, the cell subset or site label means: stem-like memory CD8 T cells (TSTEM), CCR7+ PD-1- TIGIT-. The V gene is TRBV7-9 and the J gene is TRBJ1-1; absent DNA, TCRdb's TRBD1 call cannot be checked. Here the CDR3 is given as CAISGQGVTEAFF.